This entry is about one T cell receptor beta chain. What it recognizes is unknown. The source of the sample is a study of siplizumab effects on memory and regulatory T cells. Notes on the study in general: Siplizumab gave mappable alloreactive CD4+ clones an average Treg-derived fraction of under 75%, against roughly 30% in controls. A major contribution to the alloresponse seemed to be made by naive T cells, which seemed more diverse than memory cells.

J gave up 1 base and V 4 bases, and 6 bases lay outside the gene matches. This CDR3 region has 16 residues. The germline V gene has CDR1 SGHAT and CDR2 FQNNGV. It was 75,000 to 100,000 TCR templates that were assayed per sample. Here immunoSEQ multiplex PCR was the method, and the copy in TCRdb shows in-frame clones only, minus some. The sample lists 75,000 to 95,000 clones; about 90% were seen once. The origin of this receptor is a human donor in good health. The sequencing sample was made of CD4+ T cells sorted from blood. The rearrangement links TRBV11-2 to TRBJ2-3; TRBD2 agrees at 9 bases. CDR3 sequence reads: CASSSLAGTGTDTQYF. CDR3 DNA: TGTGCCAGCAGCTCCCTAGCGGGAACGGGCACAGATACGCAGTATTTT.